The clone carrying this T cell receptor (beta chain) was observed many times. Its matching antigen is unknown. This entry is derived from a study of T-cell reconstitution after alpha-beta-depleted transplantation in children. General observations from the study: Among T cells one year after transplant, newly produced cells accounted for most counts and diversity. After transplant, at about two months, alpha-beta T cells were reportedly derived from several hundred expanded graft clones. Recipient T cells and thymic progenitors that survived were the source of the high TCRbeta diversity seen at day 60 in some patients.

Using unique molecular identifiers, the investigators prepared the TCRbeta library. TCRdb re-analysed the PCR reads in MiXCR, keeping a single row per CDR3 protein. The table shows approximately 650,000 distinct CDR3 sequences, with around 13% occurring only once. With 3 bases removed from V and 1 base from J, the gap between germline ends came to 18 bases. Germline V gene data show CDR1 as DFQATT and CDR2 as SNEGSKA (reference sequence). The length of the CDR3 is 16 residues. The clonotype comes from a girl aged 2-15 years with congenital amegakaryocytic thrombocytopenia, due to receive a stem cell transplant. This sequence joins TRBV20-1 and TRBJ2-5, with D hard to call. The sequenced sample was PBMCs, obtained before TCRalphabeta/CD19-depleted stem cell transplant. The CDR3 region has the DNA TGCAGTGCTAGTCCTCCGACGCAATTACCCCAAGAGACCCAGTACTTC. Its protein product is CSASPPTQLPQETQYF.